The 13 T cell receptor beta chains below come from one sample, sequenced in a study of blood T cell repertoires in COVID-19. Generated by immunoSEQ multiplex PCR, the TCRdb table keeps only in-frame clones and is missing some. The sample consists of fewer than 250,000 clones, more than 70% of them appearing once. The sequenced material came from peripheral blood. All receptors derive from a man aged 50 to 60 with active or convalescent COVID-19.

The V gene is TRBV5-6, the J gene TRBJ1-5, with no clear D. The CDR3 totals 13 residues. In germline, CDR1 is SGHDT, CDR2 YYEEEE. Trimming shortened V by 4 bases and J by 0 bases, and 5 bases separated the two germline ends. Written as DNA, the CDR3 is TGTGCCAGCAGCCGACATAGCAATCAGCCCCAGCATTTT. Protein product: CASSRHSNQPQHF.

CDR3 protein: CASRDRGALNEKLFF. The DNA for the CDR3 is TGTGCCAGCCGGGACAGGGGAGCGCTTAATGAAAAACTGTTTTTT. The chain carries TRBV2 and TRBJ1-4, with 10 bases matching TRBD1. V shed 8 bases and J 4 bases; nucleotides not matched to a gene: 7. The CDR3 contains 15 residues. Germline CDR1 and CDR2: SNHLY and FYNNEI.

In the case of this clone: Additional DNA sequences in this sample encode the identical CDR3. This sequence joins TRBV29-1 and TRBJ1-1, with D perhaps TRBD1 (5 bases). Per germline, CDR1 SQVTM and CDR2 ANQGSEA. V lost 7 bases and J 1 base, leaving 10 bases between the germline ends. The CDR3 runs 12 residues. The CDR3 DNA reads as TGCAGCGCCCGCACAGGGAACACTGAAGCTTTCTTT. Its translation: CSARTGNTEAFF.

CDR3 DNA sequence: TGTGCCAGCAGCTTATGGGCAAACACCATATATTTT. Translating gives CASSLWANTIYF. V and J are TRBV7-9 and TRBJ1-3; D is uncertain. V dropped 2 bases and J dropped 6 bases, with 5 bases sitting between them. The germline V gene has CDR1 SEHNR and CDR2 FQNEAQ (reference sequence). This CDR3 has 12 amino acids. Full variable domain (outside the CDR3, taken from reference TRBV7-9 and TRBJ1-3): DTGVSQNPRHKITKRGQNVTFRCDPISEHNRLYWYRQTLGQGPEFLTYFQNEAQLEKSRLLSDRFSAERPKGSFSTLEIQRTEQGDSAMYLCASSLWANTIYFGEGSWLTVV.

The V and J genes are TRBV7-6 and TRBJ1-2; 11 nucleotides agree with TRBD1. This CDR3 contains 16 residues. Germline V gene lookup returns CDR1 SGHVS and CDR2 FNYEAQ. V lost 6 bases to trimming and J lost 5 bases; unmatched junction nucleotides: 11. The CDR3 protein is CASSEGQGVRGYGYTF. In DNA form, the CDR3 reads TGTGCCAGCAGTGAGGGACAGGGGGTCCGAGGGTATGGCTACACCTTC.

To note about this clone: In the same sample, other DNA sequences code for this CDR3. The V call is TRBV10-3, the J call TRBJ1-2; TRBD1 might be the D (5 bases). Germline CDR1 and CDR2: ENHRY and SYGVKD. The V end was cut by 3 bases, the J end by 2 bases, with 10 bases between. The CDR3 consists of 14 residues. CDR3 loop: CAISEGRQNYGYTF. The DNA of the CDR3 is TGTGCCATCAGTGAAGGAAGACAGAACTATGGCTACACCTTC.

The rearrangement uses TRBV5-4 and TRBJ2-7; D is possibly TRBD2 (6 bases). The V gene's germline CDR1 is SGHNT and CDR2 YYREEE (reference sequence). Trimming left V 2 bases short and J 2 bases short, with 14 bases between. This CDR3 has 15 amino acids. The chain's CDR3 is CASSFGGPTPYEQYF. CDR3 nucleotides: TGTGCCAGCAGCTTCGGGGGACCTACTCCCTACGAGCAGTACTTC.

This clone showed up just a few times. The CDR3 is CATTRGAGYGYTF. CDR3 sequence (DNA): TGTGCCACCACGCGGGGAGCAGGTTATGGCTACACCTTC. The rearrangement links TRBV2 to TRBJ1-2, with D uncertain. The V and J ends lost 10 bases and 5 bases respectively, with 17 bases between them. The CDR3 loop spans 13 amino acids. CDR1 and CDR2 from the germline V gene are SNHLY and FYNNEI.

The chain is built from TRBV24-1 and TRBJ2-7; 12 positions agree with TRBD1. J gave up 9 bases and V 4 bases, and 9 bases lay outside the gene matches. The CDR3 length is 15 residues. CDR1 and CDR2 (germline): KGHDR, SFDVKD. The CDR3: CATSDPGTGGLVQYF. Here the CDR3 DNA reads TGTGCCACCAGTGACCCCGGGACAGGGGGCTTGGTGCAGTACTTC.

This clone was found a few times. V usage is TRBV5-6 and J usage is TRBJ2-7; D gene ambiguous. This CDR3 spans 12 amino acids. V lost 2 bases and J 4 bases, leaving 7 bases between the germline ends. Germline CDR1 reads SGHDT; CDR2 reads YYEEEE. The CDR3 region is CASSLPGYEQYF. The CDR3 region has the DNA TGTGCCAGCAGCTTACCCGGGTACGAGCAGTACTTC.

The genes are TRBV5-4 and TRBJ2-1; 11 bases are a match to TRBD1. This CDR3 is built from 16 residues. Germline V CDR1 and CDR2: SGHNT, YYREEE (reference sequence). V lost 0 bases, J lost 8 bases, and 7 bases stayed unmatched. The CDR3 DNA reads TGTGCCAGCAGCTTGGGAAGTCGGGACAGGGGGTATGAGCAGTTCTTC. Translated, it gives CASSLGSRDRGYEQFF.

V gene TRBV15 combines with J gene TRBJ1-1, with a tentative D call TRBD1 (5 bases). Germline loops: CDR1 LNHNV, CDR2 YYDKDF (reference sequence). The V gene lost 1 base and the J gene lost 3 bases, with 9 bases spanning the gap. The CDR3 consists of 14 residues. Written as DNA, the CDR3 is TGTGCCACCAGCAGAGTTAAGGGGTACACTGAAGCTTTCTTT. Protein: CATSRVKGYTEAFF.

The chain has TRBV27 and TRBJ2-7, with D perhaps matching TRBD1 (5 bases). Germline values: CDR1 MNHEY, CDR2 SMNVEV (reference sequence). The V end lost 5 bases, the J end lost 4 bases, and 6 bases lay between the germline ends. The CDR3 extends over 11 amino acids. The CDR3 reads CASSDRYEQYF. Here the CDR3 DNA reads TGTGCCAGCAGTGACAGATACGAGCAGTACTTC.